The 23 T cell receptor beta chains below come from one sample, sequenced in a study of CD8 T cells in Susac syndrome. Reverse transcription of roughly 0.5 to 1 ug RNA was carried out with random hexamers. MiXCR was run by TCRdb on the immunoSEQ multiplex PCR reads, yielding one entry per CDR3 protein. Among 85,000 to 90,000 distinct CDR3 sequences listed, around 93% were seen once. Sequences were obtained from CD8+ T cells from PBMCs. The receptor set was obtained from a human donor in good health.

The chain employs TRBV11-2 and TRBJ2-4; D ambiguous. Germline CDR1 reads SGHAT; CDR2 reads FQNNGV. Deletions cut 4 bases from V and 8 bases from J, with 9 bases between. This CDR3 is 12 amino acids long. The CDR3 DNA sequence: TGTGCCAGCAGCTCTCTAATGCACATTCAGTACTTC. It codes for CASSSLMHIQYF. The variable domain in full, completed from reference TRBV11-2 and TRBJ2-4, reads EAGVAQSPRYKIIEKRQSVAFWCNPISGHATLYWYQQILGQGPKLLIQFQNNGVVDDSQLPKDRFSAERLKGVDSTLKIQPAKLEDSAVYLCASSSLMHIQYFGAGTRLSVL.

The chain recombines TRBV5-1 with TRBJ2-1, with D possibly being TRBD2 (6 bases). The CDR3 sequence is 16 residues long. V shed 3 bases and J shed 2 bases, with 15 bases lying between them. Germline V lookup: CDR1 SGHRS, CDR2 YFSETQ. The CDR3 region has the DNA TGCGCCAGCAGCTGGACTTTAGGCGGGACCTACAATGAGCAGTTCTTC. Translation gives CASSWTLGGTYNEQFF.

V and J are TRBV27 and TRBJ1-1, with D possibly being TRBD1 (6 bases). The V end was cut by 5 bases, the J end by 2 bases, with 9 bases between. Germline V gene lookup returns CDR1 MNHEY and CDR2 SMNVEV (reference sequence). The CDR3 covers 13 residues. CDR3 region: CASSRGGNTEAFF. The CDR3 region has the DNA TGTGCCAGCAGTCGGGGGGGCAACACTGAAGCTTTCTTT.

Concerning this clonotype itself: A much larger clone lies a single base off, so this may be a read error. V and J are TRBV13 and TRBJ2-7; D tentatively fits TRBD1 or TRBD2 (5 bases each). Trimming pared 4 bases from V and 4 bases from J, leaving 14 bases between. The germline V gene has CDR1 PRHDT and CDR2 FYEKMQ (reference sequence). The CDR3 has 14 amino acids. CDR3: CASSSDQGGYEQYF. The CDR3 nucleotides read TGTGCCAGCAGCTCAGACCAGGGCGGGTACGAGCAGTACTTC.

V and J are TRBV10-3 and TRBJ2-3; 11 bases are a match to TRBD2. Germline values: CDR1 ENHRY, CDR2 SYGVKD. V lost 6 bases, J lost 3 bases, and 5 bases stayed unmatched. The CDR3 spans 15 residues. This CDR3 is CAISELAGVTDTQYF. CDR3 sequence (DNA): TGTGCCATCAGCGAACTAGCGGGGGTAACAGATACGCAGTATTTT.

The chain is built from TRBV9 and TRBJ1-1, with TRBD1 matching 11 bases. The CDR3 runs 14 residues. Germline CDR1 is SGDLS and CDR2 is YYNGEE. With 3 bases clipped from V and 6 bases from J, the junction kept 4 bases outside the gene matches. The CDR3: CASSAWDRGAEAFF. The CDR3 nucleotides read TGTGCCAGCAGCGCTTGGGACAGGGGGGCTGAAGCTTTCTTT.

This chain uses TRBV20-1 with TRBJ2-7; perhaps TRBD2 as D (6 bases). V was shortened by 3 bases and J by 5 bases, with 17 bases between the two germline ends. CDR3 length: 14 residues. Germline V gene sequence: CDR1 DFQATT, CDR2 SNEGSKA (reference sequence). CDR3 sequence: CSARGLGGFDEQYF. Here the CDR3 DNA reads TGCAGTGCTAGGGGCCTTGGAGGGTTCGACGAGCAGTACTTC.

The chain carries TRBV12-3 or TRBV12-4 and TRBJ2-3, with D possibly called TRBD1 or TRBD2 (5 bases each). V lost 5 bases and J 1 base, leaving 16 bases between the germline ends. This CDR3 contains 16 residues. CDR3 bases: TGTGCCAGCAGTGGACTGTTCCAAGGGGGCACAGATACGCAGTATTTT. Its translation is CASSGLFQGGTDTQYF.

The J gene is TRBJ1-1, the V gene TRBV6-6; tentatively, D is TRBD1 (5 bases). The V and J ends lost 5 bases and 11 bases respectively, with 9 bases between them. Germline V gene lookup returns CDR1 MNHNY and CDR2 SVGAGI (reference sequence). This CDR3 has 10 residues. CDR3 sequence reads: CASSGASAFF. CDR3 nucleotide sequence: TGTGCCAGCAGTGGGGCCAGCGCTTTCTTT.

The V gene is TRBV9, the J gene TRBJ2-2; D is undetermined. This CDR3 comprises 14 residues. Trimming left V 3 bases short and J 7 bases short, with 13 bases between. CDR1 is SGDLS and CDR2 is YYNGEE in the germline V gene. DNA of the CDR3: TGTGCCAGCAGCGCAAACGATTTGGGCGGGGAGCTGTTTTTT. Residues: CASSANDLGGELFF.

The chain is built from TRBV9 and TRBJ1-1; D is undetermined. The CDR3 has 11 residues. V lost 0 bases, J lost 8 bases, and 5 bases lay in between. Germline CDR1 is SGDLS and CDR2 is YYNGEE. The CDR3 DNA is TGTGCCAGCAGCGTAGCCACCGAAGCTTTCTTT. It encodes CASSVATEAFF. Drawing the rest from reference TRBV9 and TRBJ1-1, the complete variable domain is DSGVTQTPKHLITATGQRVTLRCSPRSGDLSVYWYQQSLDQGLQFLIQYYNGEERAKGNILERFSAQQFPDLHSELNLSSLELGDSALYFCASSVATEAFFGQGTRLTVV.

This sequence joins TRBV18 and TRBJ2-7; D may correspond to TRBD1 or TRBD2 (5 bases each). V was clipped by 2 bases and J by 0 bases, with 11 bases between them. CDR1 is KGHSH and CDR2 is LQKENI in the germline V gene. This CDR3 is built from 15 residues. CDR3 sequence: CASSPGAGPSYEQYF. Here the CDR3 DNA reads TGTGCCAGCTCACCAGGGGCGGGTCCCTCCTACGAGCAGTACTTC.

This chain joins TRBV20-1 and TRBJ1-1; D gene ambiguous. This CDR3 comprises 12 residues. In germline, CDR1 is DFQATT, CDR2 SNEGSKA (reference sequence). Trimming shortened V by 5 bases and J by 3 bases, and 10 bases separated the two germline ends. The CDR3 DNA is TGCAGTGCTTCCCTTCGGGACACTGAAGCTTTCTTT. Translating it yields CSASLRDTEAFF.

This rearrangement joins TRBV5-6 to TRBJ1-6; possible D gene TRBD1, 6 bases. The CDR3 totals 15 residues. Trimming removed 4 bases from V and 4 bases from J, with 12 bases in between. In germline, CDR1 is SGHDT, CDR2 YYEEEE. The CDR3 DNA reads TGTGCCAGCAGCCAGGGGACACCGTATAATTCACCCCTCCACTTT. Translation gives CASSQGTPYNSPLHF.

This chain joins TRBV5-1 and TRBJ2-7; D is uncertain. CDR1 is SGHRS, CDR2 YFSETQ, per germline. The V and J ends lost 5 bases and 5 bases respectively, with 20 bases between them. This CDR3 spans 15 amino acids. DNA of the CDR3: TGCGCCAGCAGACAATTAGACTTAATGGAGAACGAGCAGTACTTC. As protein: CASRQLDLMENEQYF.

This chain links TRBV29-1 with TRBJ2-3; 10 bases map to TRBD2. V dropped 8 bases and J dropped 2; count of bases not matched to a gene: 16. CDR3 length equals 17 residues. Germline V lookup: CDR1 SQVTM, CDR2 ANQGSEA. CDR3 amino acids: CSTAPGGSGGSTDTQYF. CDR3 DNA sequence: TGCAGCACCGCCCCAGGAGGTAGCGGGGGGTCCACAGATACGCAGTATTTT.

The CDR3 here is CASSVTGEHTDTQYF. The CDR3 coding sequence is TGTGCCAGCAGCGTAACGGGAGAACACACAGATACGCAGTATTTT. The rearrangement links TRBV9 to TRBJ2-3; TRBD2 is a possible D gene (6 bases). The CDR3 runs to 15 residues. Germline loops: CDR1 SGDLS, CDR2 YYNGEE. The V end lost 1 base, the J end lost 2 bases, and 11 bases lay between the germline ends.

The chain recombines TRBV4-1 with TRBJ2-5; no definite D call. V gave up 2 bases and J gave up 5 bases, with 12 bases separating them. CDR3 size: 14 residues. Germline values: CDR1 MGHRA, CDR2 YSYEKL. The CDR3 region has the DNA TGCGCCAGCAGCCAATCGGCGGTCCGGGAGACCCAGTACTTC. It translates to CASSQSAVRETQYF.

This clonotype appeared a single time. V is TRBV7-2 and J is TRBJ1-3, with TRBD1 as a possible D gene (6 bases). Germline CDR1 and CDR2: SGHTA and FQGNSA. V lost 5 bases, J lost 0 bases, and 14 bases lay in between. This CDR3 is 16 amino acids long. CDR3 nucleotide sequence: TGTGCCAGCAGCCTAACAGGGACCCCCTCTGGAAACACCATATATTTT. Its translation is CASSLTGTPSGNTIYF.

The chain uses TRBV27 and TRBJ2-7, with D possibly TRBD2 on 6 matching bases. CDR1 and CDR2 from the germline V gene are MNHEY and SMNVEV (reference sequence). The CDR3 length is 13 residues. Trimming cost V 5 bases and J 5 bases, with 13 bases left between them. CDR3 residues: CASSPAGGDEQYF. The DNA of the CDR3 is TGTGCCAGCAGTCCCGCGGGCGGGGACGAGCAGTACTTC.

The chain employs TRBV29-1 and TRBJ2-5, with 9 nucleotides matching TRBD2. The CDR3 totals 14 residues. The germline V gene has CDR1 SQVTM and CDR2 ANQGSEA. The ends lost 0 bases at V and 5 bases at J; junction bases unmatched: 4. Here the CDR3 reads CSVEERGGWETQYF. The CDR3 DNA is TGCAGCGTTGAAGAGCGGGGGGGGTGGGAGACCCAGTACTTC.

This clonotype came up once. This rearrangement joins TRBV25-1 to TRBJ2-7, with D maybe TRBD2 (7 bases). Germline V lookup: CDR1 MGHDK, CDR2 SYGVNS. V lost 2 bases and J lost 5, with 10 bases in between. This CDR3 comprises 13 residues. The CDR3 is CASSELGGDEQYF. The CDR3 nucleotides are TGTGCCAGCAGTGAACTAGGGGGGGACGAGCAGTACTTC.

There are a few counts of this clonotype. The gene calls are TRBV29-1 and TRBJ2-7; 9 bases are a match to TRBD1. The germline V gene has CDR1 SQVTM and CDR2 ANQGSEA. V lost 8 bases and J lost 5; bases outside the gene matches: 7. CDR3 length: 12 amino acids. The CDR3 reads CSSRGQGNEQYF. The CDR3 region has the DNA TGCAGCTCCAGGGGACAGGGCAACGAGCAGTACTTC.